The entry below gives a single T cell receptor (beta chain) sequence along with its context. Its antigen is as yet unknown. This specimen comes from a study of shared clonotypes between healthy human individuals. Regarding the study as a whole: Generation probabilities of non-shared clonotypes were lower (relative to those shared by all four donors). Donor clonotype sharing was expected to depend on sequencing depth.

An assay was performed, and its level was deep. An approximately 200 ng quantity of DNA, roughly 32,000 T cell genomes, went into the sorted-subset replicate PCRs. Assay used: immunoSEQ multiplex PCR; TCRdb lists only in-frame clones, some missing. The table shows 2 million to 3 million clones, with more than 85% occurring only once. Germline V gives CDR1 MDHEN, CDR2 SYDVKM. V dropped 5 bases and J dropped 2 bases, with 8 bases sitting between them. CDR3 length: 13 residues. J is TRBJ2-3 and V is TRBV28; D call uncertain. The sequencing sample was made of naive CD4+ T cells from PBMCs. The subset was: CD45RA+ positively selected. This sequence originates from a man younger than 30 in good health. Some clones in this sample may be carry-over from other donors' samples. The CDR3 DNA sequence: TGTGCCAGCAGTCTCCCCCACACAGATACGCAGTATTTT. Translation gives CASSLPHTDTQYF. Full variable domain (rest looked up from reference TRBV28 and TRBJ2-3): DVKVTQSSRYLVKRTGEKVFLECVQDMDHENMFWYRQDPGLGLRLIYFSYDVKMKEKGDIPEGYSVSREKKERFSLILESASTNQTSMYLCASSLPHTDTQYFGPGTRLTVL.